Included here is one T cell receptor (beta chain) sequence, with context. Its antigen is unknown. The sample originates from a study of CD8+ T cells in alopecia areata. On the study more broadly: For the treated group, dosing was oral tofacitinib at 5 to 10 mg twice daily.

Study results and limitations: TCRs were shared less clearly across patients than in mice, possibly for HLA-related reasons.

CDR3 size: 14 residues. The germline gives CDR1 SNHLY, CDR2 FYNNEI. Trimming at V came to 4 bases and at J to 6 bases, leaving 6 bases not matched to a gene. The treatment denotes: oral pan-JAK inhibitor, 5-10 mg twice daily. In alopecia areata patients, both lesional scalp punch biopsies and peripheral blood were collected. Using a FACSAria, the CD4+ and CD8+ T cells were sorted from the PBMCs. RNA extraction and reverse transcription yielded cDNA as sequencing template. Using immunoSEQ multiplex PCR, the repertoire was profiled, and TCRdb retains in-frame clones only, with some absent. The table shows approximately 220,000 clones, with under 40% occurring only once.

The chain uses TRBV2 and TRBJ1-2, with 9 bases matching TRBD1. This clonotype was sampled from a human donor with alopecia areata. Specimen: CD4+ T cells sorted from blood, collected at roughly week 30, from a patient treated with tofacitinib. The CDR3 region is CASSGPGQGNGYTF. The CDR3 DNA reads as TGTGCCAGCAGTGGACCGGGACAGGGAAATGGCTACACCTTC.